This record covers a single TCR beta chain. Its antigen is currently unknown. With 3 bases removed from V and 6 bases from J, the gap between germline ends came to 11 bases. Germline V lookup: CDR1 KGHSH, CDR2 LQKENI. The CDR3 is 13 amino acids. Produced via immunoSEQ multiplex PCR; TCRdb's table is partial and in-frame only. This table holds about 82,000 clones, about 91% found once. This sample is drawn from a study of OX40 agonist ivuxolimab in advanced cancers. Turning to the study itself: Of mixed ages from about 23 to 85 and averaging approximately 60 years, the group was about 80% male.

Study outcomes and limitations: CD8+ T cells showed, on average, more clonal expansion than CD4+ cells. Antigen specificity was not determined for the expanded peripheral T cells.

The chain carries TRBV18 and TRBJ1-1; D remains ambiguous. The sample consisted of CD4+ or CD8+ T cells sorted from blood, taken in a trial of the OX40 agonist ivuxolimab. This TCR was sampled from an adult with an advanced solid tumor such as melanoma, head and neck, liver or kidney cancer. CDR3 bases: TGTGCCAGCTCACCTACGGGCGCGGCTGAAGCTTTCTTT. Translation gives CASSPTGAAEAFF.